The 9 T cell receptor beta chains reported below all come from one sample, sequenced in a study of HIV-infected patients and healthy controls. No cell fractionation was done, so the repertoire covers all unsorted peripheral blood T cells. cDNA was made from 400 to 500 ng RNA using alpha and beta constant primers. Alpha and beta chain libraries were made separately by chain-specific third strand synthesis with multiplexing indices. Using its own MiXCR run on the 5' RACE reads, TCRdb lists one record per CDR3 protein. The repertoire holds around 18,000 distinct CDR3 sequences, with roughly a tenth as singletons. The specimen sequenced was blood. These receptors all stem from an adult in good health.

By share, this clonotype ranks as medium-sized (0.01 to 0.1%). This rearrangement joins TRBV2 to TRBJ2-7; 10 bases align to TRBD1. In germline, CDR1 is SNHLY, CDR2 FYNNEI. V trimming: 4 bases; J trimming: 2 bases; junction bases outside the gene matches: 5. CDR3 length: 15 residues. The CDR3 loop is CASSADRGVPYEQYF. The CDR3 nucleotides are TGTGCCAGCAGTGCGGACAGGGGGGTCCCCTACGAGCAGTACTTC.

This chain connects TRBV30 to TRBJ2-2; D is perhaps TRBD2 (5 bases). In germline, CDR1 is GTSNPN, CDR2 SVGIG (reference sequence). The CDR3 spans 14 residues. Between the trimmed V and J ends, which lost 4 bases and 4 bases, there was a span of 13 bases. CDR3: CAWILVGATGELFF. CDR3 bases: TGTGCCTGGATACTAGTCGGTGCCACCGGGGAGCTGTTTTTT.

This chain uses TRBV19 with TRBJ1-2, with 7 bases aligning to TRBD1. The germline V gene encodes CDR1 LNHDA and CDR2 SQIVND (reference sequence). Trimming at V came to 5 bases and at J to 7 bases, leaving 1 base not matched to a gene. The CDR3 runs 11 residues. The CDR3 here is CASSPGGGYTF. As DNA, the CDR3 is TGTGCCAGTAGTCCAGGGGGTGGCTACACCTTC.

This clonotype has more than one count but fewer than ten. CDR3 nucleotide sequence: TGTGCCAGCAGTTTTTCCTCCCTTGGAAATGAGCAGTTCTTC. It yields the protein CASSFSSLGNEQFF. This chain connects TRBV28 to TRBJ2-1; no reliable D call. Germline assignment: CDR1 MDHEN and CDR2 SYDVKM. Trimming shortened V by 3 bases and J by 7 bases, and 13 bases separated the two germline ends. The CDR3 sequence is 14 residues long.

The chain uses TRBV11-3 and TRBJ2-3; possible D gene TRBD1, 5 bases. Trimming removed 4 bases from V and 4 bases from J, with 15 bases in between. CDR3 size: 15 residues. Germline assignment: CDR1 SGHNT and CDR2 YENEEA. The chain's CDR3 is CASSSMGQGADTQYF. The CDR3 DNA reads TGTGCCAGCAGCTCCATGGGGCAGGGCGCAGATACGCAGTATTTT.

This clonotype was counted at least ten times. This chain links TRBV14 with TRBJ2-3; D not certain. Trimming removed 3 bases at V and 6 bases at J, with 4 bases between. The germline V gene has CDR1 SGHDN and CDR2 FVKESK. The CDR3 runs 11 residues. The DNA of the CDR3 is TGTGCCAGCAGCCAGATGGATACGCAGTATTTT. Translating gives CASSQMDTQYF.

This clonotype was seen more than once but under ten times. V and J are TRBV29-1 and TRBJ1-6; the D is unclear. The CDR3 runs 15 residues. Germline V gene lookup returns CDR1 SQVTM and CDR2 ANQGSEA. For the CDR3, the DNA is TGCCCCGAATTTGGGGTATATATAAGTGGTTCACCCCTCCACTTT. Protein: CPEFGVYISGSPLHF.

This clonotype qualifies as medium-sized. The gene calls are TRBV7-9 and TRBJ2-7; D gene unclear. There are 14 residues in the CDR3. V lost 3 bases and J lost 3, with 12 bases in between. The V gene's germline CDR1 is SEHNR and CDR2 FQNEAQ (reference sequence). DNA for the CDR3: TGTGCCAGCAGCTTCGCCCTAGATAACTACGAGCAGTACTTC. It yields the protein CASSFALDNYEQYF.

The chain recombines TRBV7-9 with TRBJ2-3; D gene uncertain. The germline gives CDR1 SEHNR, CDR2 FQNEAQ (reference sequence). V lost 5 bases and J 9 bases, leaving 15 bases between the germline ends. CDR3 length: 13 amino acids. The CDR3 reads CASSPPLSPTQYF. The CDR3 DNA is TGTGCCAGCAGCCCTCCGTTAAGCCCCACGCAGTATTTT.